The clone carrying this T cell receptor (beta chain) was seen only a few times. Its specificity is not known. The PCR was carried out with 60 Vbeta primers and 13 Jbeta primers. TCRdb's copy holds only in-frame clones and misses some; the assay was immunoSEQ multiplex PCR. The repertoire holds approximately 100,000 clones, with more than 60% as singletons. The sample belongs to a study of cytomegalovirus exposure and HLA in healthy donors. Study as a whole: Earlier, 110 million or so unique TCR beta sequences were recovered from 200 million or so T cells by an analysis.

Notes on the study in general: The sole available immune exposure information was CMV serostatus.

Sequenced input: PBMCs. The sequence derives from a female donor in good health and CMV-seronegative.

CDR3 DNA: TGCGCCAGCAGCGAAGGGACAGGGGGCCTGTATGAGCAGTTCTTC. Encoded protein: CASSEGTGGLYEQFF. The chain joins TRBV5-1 to TRBJ2-1, with TRBD1 matching 12 bases. The V gene's germline CDR1 is SGHRS and CDR2 YFSETQ. V shed 4 bases, J shed 8 bases, and the junction held 7 bases outside the gene matches. CDR3 length: 15 residues.